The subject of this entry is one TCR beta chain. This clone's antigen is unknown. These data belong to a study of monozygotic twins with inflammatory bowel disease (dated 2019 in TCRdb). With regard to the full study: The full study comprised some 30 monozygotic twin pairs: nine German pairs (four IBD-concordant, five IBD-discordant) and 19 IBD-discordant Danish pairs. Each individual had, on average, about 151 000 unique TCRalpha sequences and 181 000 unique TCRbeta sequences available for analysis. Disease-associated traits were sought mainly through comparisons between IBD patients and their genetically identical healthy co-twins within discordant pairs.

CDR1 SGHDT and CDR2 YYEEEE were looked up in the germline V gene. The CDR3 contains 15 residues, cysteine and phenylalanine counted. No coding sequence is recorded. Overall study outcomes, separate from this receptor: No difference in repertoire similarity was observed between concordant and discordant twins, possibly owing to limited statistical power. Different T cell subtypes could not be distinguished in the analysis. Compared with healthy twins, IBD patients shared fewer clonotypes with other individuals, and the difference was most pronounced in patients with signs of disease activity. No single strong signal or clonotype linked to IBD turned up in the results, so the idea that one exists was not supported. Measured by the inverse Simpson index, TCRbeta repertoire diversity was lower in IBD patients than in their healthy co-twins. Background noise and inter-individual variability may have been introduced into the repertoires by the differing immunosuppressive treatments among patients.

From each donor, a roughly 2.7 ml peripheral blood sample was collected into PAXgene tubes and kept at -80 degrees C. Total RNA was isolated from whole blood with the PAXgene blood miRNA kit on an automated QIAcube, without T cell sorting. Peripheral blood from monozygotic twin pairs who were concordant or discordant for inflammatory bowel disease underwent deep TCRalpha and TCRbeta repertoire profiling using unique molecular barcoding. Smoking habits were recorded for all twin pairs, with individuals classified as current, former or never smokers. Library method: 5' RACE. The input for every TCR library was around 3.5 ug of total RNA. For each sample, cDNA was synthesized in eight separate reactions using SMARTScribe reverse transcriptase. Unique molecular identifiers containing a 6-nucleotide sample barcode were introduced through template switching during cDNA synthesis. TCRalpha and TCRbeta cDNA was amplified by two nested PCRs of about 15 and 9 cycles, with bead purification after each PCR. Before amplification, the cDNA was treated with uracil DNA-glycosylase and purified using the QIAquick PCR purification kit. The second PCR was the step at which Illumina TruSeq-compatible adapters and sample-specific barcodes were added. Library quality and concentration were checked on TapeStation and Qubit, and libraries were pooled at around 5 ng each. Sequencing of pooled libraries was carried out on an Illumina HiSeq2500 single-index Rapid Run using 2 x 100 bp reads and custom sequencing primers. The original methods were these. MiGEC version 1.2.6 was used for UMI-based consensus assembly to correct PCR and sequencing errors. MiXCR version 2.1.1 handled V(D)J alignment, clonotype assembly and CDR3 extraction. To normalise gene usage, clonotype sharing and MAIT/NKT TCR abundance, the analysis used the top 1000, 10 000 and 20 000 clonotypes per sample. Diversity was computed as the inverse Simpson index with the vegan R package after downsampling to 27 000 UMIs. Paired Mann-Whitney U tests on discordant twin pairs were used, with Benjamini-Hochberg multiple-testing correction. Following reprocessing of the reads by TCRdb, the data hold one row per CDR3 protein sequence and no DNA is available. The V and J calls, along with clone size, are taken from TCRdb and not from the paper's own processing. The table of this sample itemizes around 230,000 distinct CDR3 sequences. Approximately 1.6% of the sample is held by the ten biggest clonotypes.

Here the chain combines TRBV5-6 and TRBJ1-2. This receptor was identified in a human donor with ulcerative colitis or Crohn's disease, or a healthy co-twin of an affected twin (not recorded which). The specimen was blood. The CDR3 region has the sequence CASSPKAGIIRGYTF.